A single sample is the source of the 20 T cell receptor beta chains below, sequenced in a study of naive and memory T cell subsets. The beta constant-region primer was an equimolar mix of two oligonucleotides covering TRBC1 and TRBC2. Four rounds of PCR amplified the ligated cDNA using nested alpha and beta constant-region primers plus SP2. TCRdb re-analysed the UMI-ligation and nested PCR reads in MiXCR, keeping a single row per CDR3 protein. The sample holds over 25,000 distinct CDR3 sequences, around 20% seen once. Sequenced material: effector memory CD4+ T cells from blood. The subset here: effector memory, CD45RA- CD27-. These receptors all stem from a human donor in good health.

This clonotype has at least ten counts. The rearrangement joins TRBV28 to TRBJ2-7; TRBD2 matches at 9 bases. This CDR3 region has 15 residues. Looked up from germline, CDR1 is MDHEN and CDR2 is SYDVKM. V trimming: 5 bases; J trimming: 0 bases; junction bases outside the gene matches: 5. DNA of the CDR3: TGTGCCAGCAGTGATAGCGGGAGTATCTCCTACGAGCAGTACTTC. Encoded protein: CASSDSGSISYEQYF.

In its sample, this clonotype is medium-sized (0.01 to 0.1%). The gene calls are TRBV28 and TRBJ2-1; D is uncertain. Between the trimmed V and J ends, which lost 1 base and 7 bases, there was a span of 8 bases. The CDR3 has 13 residues. CDR1 MDHEN and CDR2 SYDVKM come from the germline V gene. CDR3 nucleotide sequence: TGTGCCAGCAGTTTATCCAACCAGAATGAGCAGTTCTTC. Its translation is CASSLSNQNEQFF.

By proportion, this clonotype is medium-sized. V usage is TRBV7-3 and J usage is TRBJ2-1; tentatively, D is TRBD2 (6 bases). V lost 5 bases and J lost 10, with 12 bases in between. This CDR3 has 12 residues. CDR1 SGHTA and CDR2 FQGTGA come from the germline V gene. CDR3: CASSPGAGEQFF. The CDR3, as DNA: TGTGCCAGCAGCCCCGGGGCGGGGGAGCAGTTCTTC.

This clonotype was counted many times. The rearrangement joins TRBV7-2 to TRBJ2-5, with D possibly being TRBD1 or TRBD2 (5 bases each). With 5 bases removed from V and 4 bases from J, the gap between germline ends came to 17 bases. The CDR3 totals 15 residues. The V gene's germline CDR1 is SGHTA and CDR2 FQGNSA. The CDR3 sequence: CASSTRGAPGETQYF. CDR3 coding DNA: TGTGCCAGCAGCACCCGAGGGGCGCCGGGAGAGACCCAGTACTTC.

The genes are TRBV10-1 and TRBJ2-1; 7 bases are shared with TRBD1. The CDR3 contains 17 residues. Trimming cost V 0 bases and J 3 bases; bases outside gene matches: 8. Germline V gene sequence: CDR1 WNHNN, CDR2 SYGVQD (reference sequence). The CDR3 DNA is TGCGCCAGCAGTGAGTCGAGACAGGGTACTAACTACAATGAGCAGTTCTTC. Its protein is CASSESRQGTNYNEQFF.

This clonotype was observed a handful of times. The rearrangement uses TRBV19 and TRBJ2-3, with 9 positions matching TRBD2. The CDR3 consists of 15 residues. Germline assignment: CDR1 LNHDA and CDR2 SQIVND (reference sequence). Trimming took 5 bases from V and 2 from J; bases not matched to a gene: 5. DNA of the CDR3: TGTGCCAGTAGTGCCCCTAGCGGGATCACAGATACGCAGTATTTT. This encodes CASSAPSGITDTQYF.

This clonotype has just a few counts. The rearrangement uses TRBV28 and TRBJ1-1, with 8 positions matching TRBD1. Germline V lookup: CDR1 MDHEN, CDR2 SYDVKM. The CDR3 totals 14 residues. Trimming took 10 bases from V and 4 from J; bases not matched to a gene: 11. The DNA for the CDR3 is TGTGCCACCACAAGACAGGGGTGGGCCACTGAAGCTTTCTTT. Residues: CATTRQGWATEAFF.

This clonotype was counted many times. The chain joins TRBV15 to TRBJ1-1, with a possible D match to TRBD1 (5 bases). V was trimmed by 3 bases and J by 0 bases, leaving 8 bases between them. This CDR3 has 14 residues. The germline gives CDR1 LNHNV, CDR2 YYDKDF (reference sequence). The CDR3 DNA is TGTGCCACCAGCAGGGACAAGATGAACACTGAAGCTTTCTTT. It encodes CATSRDKMNTEAFF. The complete variable domain, with remaining parts taken from reference TRBV15 and TRBJ1-1, reads DAMVIQNPRYQVTQFGKPVTLSCSQTLNHNVMYWYQQKSSQAPKLLFHYYDKDFNNEADTPDNFQSRRPNTSFCFLDIRSPGLGDTAMYLCATSRDKMNTEAFFGQGTRLTVV.

This clonotype was observed a handful of times. V and J are TRBV5-1 and TRBJ2-7; D could derive from TRBD1 or TRBD2 (5 bases each). V was pared by 9 bases and J by 4 bases, with 20 bases between. This CDR3 contains 14 residues. CDR1 SGHRS and CDR2 YFSETQ come from the germline V gene. CDR3 nucleotides: TGCGCCACCTCGAGGGACGGAGTTTCATACGAGCAGTACTTC. It codes for CATSRDGVSYEQYF.

This clonotype was picked up many times. The genes are TRBV28 and TRBJ2-1; possible D gene TRBD2, 5 bases. Germline values: CDR1 MDHEN, CDR2 SYDVKM. The CDR3 contains 17 residues. V was shortened by 6 bases and J by 10 bases, with 28 bases between the two germline ends. The CDR3 DNA reads as TGTGCCAGCAGCCCCGTAGGCTTCGCGGGCCTTCTACTGGAGCAGTTCTTC. It yields the protein CASSPVGFAGLLLEQFF.

This clonotype was recorded a few times. This chain links TRBV20-1 with TRBJ1-4; D remains ambiguous. V was cut by 7 bases and J by 3 bases, with 9 bases left in between. CDR3 size: 12 residues. The germline V gene encodes CDR1 DFQATT and CDR2 SNEGSKA (reference sequence). The DNA of the CDR3 is TGCAGTGGAACAGTGTCTAATGAAAAACTGTTTTTT. Its protein product is CSGTVSNEKLFF.

The rearrangement uses TRBV5-1 and TRBJ2-7; 7 bases fit TRBD2. CDR1 SGHRS and CDR2 YFSETQ come from the germline V gene. The V gene end was trimmed by 0 bases and the J gene end by 4 bases; junction bases not matched to a gene: 7. The CDR3 loop spans 15 amino acids. CDR3 bases: TGCGCCAGCAGCTTGGGAGGGAGGGCCGGTTACGAGCAGTACTTC. Protein product: CASSLGGRAGYEQYF.

The CDR3 DNA sequence: TGCGCCAGCAACCAGGGACTAGCGGGAGTAGTCTATGAGCAGTTCTTC. Translation gives CASNQGLAGVVYEQFF. The chain employs TRBV4-3 and TRBJ2-1; 14 bases align to TRBD2. The CDR3 is 16 residues long. The V segment lost 7 bases and the J segment 8 bases; nucleotides outside the gene matches: 10. CDR1 is LGHNA, CDR2 YSLEER, per germline.

Only a few counts were recorded for this clonotype. The rearrangement uses TRBV28 and TRBJ2-5; 9 bases match TRBD2. The CDR3 covers 15 residues. V lost 4 bases and J lost 1; bases outside the gene matches: 4. CDR1 and CDR2 from the germline V gene are MDHEN and SYDVKM. The DNA of the CDR3 is TGTGCCAGCAGTTCCCCGACTAGCGGCCAAGAGACCCAGTACTTC. Translating gives CASSSPTSGQETQYF.

V and J are TRBV5-1 and TRBJ1-2; 8 nucleotides line up with TRBD1. The CDR3 is 15 amino acids. Losses at the gene ends were 3 bases for V and 3 bases for J; bases not matched to a gene: 7. CDR1 SGHRS and CDR2 YFSETQ come from the germline V gene. The CDR3 DNA follows: TGCGCCAGCAGCTCCCGGACAGGGATGGACTATGGCTACACCTTC. This sequence encodes CASSSRTGMDYGYTF.

The chain joins TRBV28 to TRBJ1-4, with D tentatively TRBD1 (6 bases). V shed 1 base and J shed 7 bases, with 25 bases lying between them. Germline-derived CDR1 and CDR2 are MDHEN and SYDVKM. This CDR3 comprises 19 residues. The CDR3 is CASSLYAPMNRVDSEKLFF. The CDR3 coding sequence is TGTGCCAGCAGTTTATATGCCCCTATGAACAGGGTAGATAGTGAAAAACTGTTTTTT.

This clonotype was seen ten or more times. The chain links TRBV12-3 or TRBV12-4 to TRBJ1-4; the D is unclear. V gave up 6 bases and J gave up 4 bases, with 12 bases separating them. This CDR3 comprises 14 residues. The CDR3 coding sequence is TGTGCCAGCAGACCGGGCCCCAATAATGAAAAACTGTTTTTT. This sequence encodes CASRPGPNNEKLFF.

This clonotype was found many times. V gene TRBV10-2 combines with J gene TRBJ1-5; D gene ambiguous. Per germline, CDR1 WSHSY and CDR2 SAAADI. This CDR3 is built from 14 residues. V was trimmed by 5 bases and J by 0 bases, leaving 8 bases between them. The CDR3 bases are TGCGCCAGCAGTCCTTCCGATAGCAATCAGCCCCAGCATTTT. This sequence encodes CASSPSDSNQPQHF.

CDR3 region: CASSFGQVTDTQYF. CDR3 nucleotides: TGTGCCAGCAGCTTTGGACAGGTCACAGATACGCAGTATTTT. J is TRBJ2-3 and V is TRBV7-6; 7 bases agree with TRBD1. Germline values: CDR1 SGHVS, CDR2 FNYEAQ. The CDR3 sequence is 14 residues long. The trim removed 3 bases at V and 2 bases at J, leaving 2 bases unmatched.

In this sample, this clonotype turned up many times. This sequence joins TRBV11-2 and TRBJ1-1; possible D gene TRBD1, 5 bases. Trimming left V 0 bases short and J 1 base short, with 6 bases between. CDR3 length: 14 residues. The germline gives CDR1 SGHAT, CDR2 FQNNGV. CDR3 nucleotides: TGTGCCAGCAGCTTAGACACAGGGAACACTGAAGCTTTCTTT. Translated: CASSLDTGNTEAFF. Together with reference TRBV11-2 and TRBJ1-1, the CDR3 gives the full variable domain: EAGVAQSPRYKIIEKRQSVAFWCNPISGHATLYWYQQILGQGPKLLIQFQNNGVVDDSQLPKDRFSAERLKGVDSTLKIQPAKLEDSAVYLCASSLDTGNTEAFFGQGTRLTVV.